This entry lists 32 T cell receptor beta chains sequenced from one sample in a study of T cell responses to AZD1222 COVID-19 vaccine. Sequencing used immunoSEQ multiplex PCR; TCRdb keeps in-frame clones, though not all of them. The table shows 150,000 to 180,000 clones, with around nine tenths occurring only once. Here the sequenced sample was peripheral blood, taken after recovery from COVID-19. These receptors all come from an adult who had recovered from COVID-19.

The rearrangement joins TRBV7-9 to TRBJ1-2; D gene unclear. The CDR3 is 12 amino acids. V shed 2 bases and J shed 6 bases, with 7 bases lying between them. The germline gives CDR1 SEHNR, CDR2 FQNEAQ (reference sequence). The CDR3 reads CASSLNPNGYTF. The CDR3 DNA is TGTGCCAGCAGCTTAAACCCAAATGGCTACACCTTC.

V gene TRBV24-1 combines with J gene TRBJ2-1, with 14 bases fitting TRBD2. The CDR3 extends over 14 amino acids. The germline gives CDR1 KGHDR, CDR2 SFDVKD. The ends lost 9 bases at V and 9 bases at J; junction bases unmatched: 6. CDR3 in DNA: TGTGCCACCGTAGGGACTAGCGGGAGTTGTGAGCAGTTCTTC. Encoded protein: CATVGTSGSCEQFF.

The J gene is TRBJ2-5, the V gene TRBV18, with D possibly being TRBD1 (6 bases). This CDR3 region has 15 residues. Per germline, CDR1 KGHSH and CDR2 LQKENI. Trimming took 0 bases from V and 3 from J, leaving 11 bases between them. The CDR3 sequence is CASSPPDRTKETQYF. As DNA, the CDR3 is TGTGCCAGCTCACCACCGGACAGAACCAAAGAGACCCAGTACTTC.

The chain couples TRBV19 to TRBJ1-5, with unresolved D. Germline CDR1 LNHDA, CDR2 SQIVND (reference sequence). This CDR3 is 14 amino acids long. V lost 2 bases to trimming and J lost 5 bases, with 10 bases between them. This CDR3 reads CASSIQREDQPQHF. As DNA, the CDR3 is TGTGCCAGTAGTATACAGAGGGAGGATCAGCCCCAGCATTTT.

The chain employs TRBV4-3 and TRBJ1-1; maybe TRBD1 (6 bases). Trimming stripped 3 bases from V and 1 base from J, with 9 bases between. CDR1 is LGHNA, CDR2 YSLEER, per germline. The CDR3 is 14 amino acids. CDR3 bases: TGCGCCAGCAGCCAGGGGGGACAGAACACTGAAGCTTTCTTT. This translates into CASSQGGQNTEAFF.

The chain links TRBV4-2 to TRBJ1-4; D is possibly TRBD1 (6 bases). CDR3 length: 16 residues. Germline CDR1 reads LGHNA; CDR2 reads YNFKEQ. V lost 3 bases, J lost 0 bases, and 11 bases lay in between. DNA for the CDR3: TGTGCCAGCAGCCAGAAAACAGGGACAACTAATGAAAAACTGTTTTTT. Amino acid sequence: CASSQKTGTTNEKLFF.

The chain couples TRBV27 to TRBJ2-7, with unresolved D. Germline V gene lookup returns CDR1 MNHEY and CDR2 SMNVEV (reference sequence). V lost 5 bases and J 3 bases, leaving 11 bases between the germline ends. The CDR3 totals 13 residues. The DNA for the CDR3 is TGTGCCAGCAGTATCTACACAAACTACGAGCAGTACTTC. Translated, it gives CASSIYTNYEQYF.

DNA for the CDR3: TGTGCCAGCAGCCAGGGGGGTATAGGAAACACCATATATTTT. This gives the protein CASSQGGIGNTIYF. V gene TRBV3-1 (or the pseudogene TRBV3-2) combines with J gene TRBJ1-3, with D possibly being TRBD1 (5 bases). The germline V gene encodes CDR1 LGHDT and CDR2 YNNKEL (reference sequence). This CDR3 is 14 amino acids long. The ends were cut back, 3 bases at V and 4 bases at J, with 10 bases in the middle.

V gene TRBV7-9 combines with J gene TRBJ1-1; 8 positions agree with TRBD1. The germline V gene has CDR1 SEHNR and CDR2 FQNEAQ (reference sequence). The J segment lost 7 bases and the V segment lost 1 base, leaving 8 bases of the junction unmatched. This CDR3 spans 15 amino acids. The CDR3 DNA is TGTGCCAGCAGCTTAGTATGGTTGGGACAGGATGAAGCTTTCTTT. It codes for CASSLVWLGQDEAFF.

The chain combines TRBV24-1 with TRBJ2-1; tentatively, D is TRBD1 (5 bases). The CDR3 loop spans 15 amino acids. V lost 5 bases, J lost 9 bases, and 19 bases lay in between. CDR1 is KGHDR, CDR2 SFDVKD, per germline. CDR3 in amino acids: CATSGLGKGVSEQFF. CDR3 DNA: TGTGCCACCAGTGGTCTGGGGAAAGGGGTTTCTGAGCAGTTCTTC.

V usage is TRBV7-6 and J usage is TRBJ1-1; no clear D. The CDR3 totals 13 residues. V gave up 6 bases and J gave up 1 base, with 9 bases separating them. Germline V CDR1 and CDR2: SGHVS, FNYEAQ. In DNA form, the CDR3 reads TGTGCCAGCAGACTTAACTCGAACACTGAAGCTTTCTTT. This codes for CASRLNSNTEAFF. Using reference TRBV7-6 and TRBJ1-1 for the parts outside the CDR3, the full variable domain is GAGVSQSPRYKVTKRGQDVALRCDPISGHVSLYWYRQALGQGPEFLTYFNYEAQQDKSGLPNDRFSAERPEGSISTLTIQRTEQRDSAMYRCASRLNSNTEAFFGQGTRLTVV.

The chain couples TRBV27 to TRBJ2-7; D not resolved. The CDR3 extends over 14 amino acids. CDR1 MNHEY and CDR2 SMNVEV come from the germline V gene (reference sequence). Between the trimmed V and J ends, which lost 6 bases and 7 bases, there was a span of 19 bases. The CDR3 sequence: CASSQFIRLIEQYF. The CDR3 DNA reads TGTGCCAGCAGCCAGTTCATTCGTCTGATAGAGCAGTACTTC.

The CDR3, as DNA: TGTGCCACCAGTGGTGGAGACGGATCGTACAATGAGCAGTTCTTC. Translating gives CATSGGDGSYNEQFF. The rearrangement joins TRBV24-1 to TRBJ2-1; D remains ambiguous. The germline V gene encodes CDR1 KGHDR and CDR2 SFDVKD. Trimming stripped 5 bases from V and 4 bases from J, with 14 bases between. The CDR3 extends over 15 amino acids.

This chain links TRBV19 with TRBJ2-1; 11 bases are a match to TRBD1. CDR3 length equals 16 residues. The germline CDR1 and CDR2 sequences are LNHDA and SQIVND (reference sequence). The junction had 7 bases not matched to a gene; V was cut back by 5 bases and J by 4 bases. The CDR3 reads CASSATGTGGYNEQFF. As DNA, the CDR3 is TGTGCCAGTAGTGCTACCGGGACAGGGGGATACAATGAGCAGTTCTTC.

V gene TRBV19 combines with J gene TRBJ1-2; D gene unclear. The CDR3 consists of 13 residues. The germline V gene has CDR1 LNHDA and CDR2 SQIVND (reference sequence). The V gene lost 3 bases and the J gene lost 8 bases, with 13 bases spanning the gap. The CDR3 DNA is TGTGCCAGTAGTATTGATGTGGTGGGCGGCTACACCTTC. Amino acid sequence: CASSIDVVGGYTF.

The chain uses TRBV5-1 and TRBJ1-1; no firm D call. The CDR3 has 13 amino acids. V lost 4 bases, J lost 0 bases, and 7 bases lay in between. CDR1 SGHRS and CDR2 YFSETQ come from the germline V gene. This CDR3 reads CASSDPMNTEAFF. In DNA form, the CDR3 reads TGCGCCAGCAGCGACCCGATGAACACTGAAGCTTTCTTT.

The rearrangement links TRBV28 to TRBJ2-5; 9 bases are a match to TRBD1. Germline CDR1 reads MDHEN; CDR2 reads SYDVKM. V gave up 4 bases and J gave up 2 bases; unmatched junction bases: 5. This CDR3 has 15 residues. This CDR3 is CASSSGQGLQETQYF. The CDR3 DNA is TGTGCCAGCAGTTCCGGACAGGGGTTACAAGAGACCCAGTACTTC.

This chain links TRBV11-2 with TRBJ2-3; possible D gene TRBD2, 6 bases. Trimming stripped 0 bases from V and 8 bases from J, with 18 bases between. Germline-derived CDR1 and CDR2 are SGHAT and FQNNGV. The length of the CDR3 is 16 residues. Written as DNA, the CDR3 is TGTGCCAGCAGCTTAGATCTCGGCGGGGCCCCTCGTACGCAGTATTTT. Its translation is CASSLDLGGAPRTQYF.

The chain recombines TRBV6-5 with TRBJ2-7; D might be TRBD1 (6 bases). The CDR3 has 14 amino acids. Germline assignment: CDR1 MNHEY and CDR2 SVGAGI. In DNA, the CDR3 is TGTGCTTCCCACCCGAAGGGGGTATCCTACGAGCAGTACTTC. As protein: CASHPKGVSYEQYF.

The rearrangement joins TRBV19 to TRBJ2-5, with 11 bases that match TRBD2. V shed 5 bases, J shed 0 bases, and the junction held 5 bases outside the gene matches. Germline V gives CDR1 LNHDA, CDR2 SQIVND (reference sequence). CDR3 length equals 16 residues. The CDR3 loop reads CASSDLAGGDQETQYF. In nucleotides, the CDR3 is TGTGCCAGTAGTGATCTAGCGGGGGGAGACCAAGAGACCCAGTACTTC.

This sequence joins TRBV6-1 and TRBJ1-2; 7 bases line up with TRBD1. Trimming took 10 bases from V and 8 from J; bases not matched to a gene: 16. The germline gives CDR1 MNHNS, CDR2 SASEGT. CDR3 length equals 14 residues. The CDR3 region is CATQPAGGYQGYTF. The CDR3 nucleotides are TGTGCCACCCAACCAGCAGGGGGGTATCAAGGCTACACCTTC.

This clone was counted only a few times. The V call is TRBV9, the J call TRBJ1-3; D remains unclear. CDR3 length: 17 amino acids. The V gene lost 2 bases and the J gene lost 5 bases, with 20 bases spanning the gap. Germline V gene lookup returns CDR1 SGDLS and CDR2 YYNGEE. CDR3 residues: CASSVDGRTGYRNTIYF. The CDR3 DNA reads TGTGCCAGCAGCGTCGACGGGCGAACGGGGTATCGAAACACCATATATTTT.

This chain joins TRBV28 and TRBJ2-6; D gene unclear. The CDR3 has 17 amino acids. V lost 3 bases and J 0 bases, leaving 12 bases between the germline ends. CDR1 and CDR2 (germline): MDHEN, SYDVKM. CDR3 sequence: CASSFGVSISGANVLTF. The CDR3 DNA is TGTGCCAGCAGTTTTGGGGTTAGCATCTCTGGGGCCAACGTCCTGACTTTC.

J is TRBJ2-7 and V is TRBV12-5; D is possibly TRBD2 (5 bases). The length of the CDR3 is 13 residues. Germline CDR1 LGHNT, CDR2 FRNRAP. V gave up 0 bases and J gave up 6 bases, with 9 bases separating them. CDR3 bases: TGTGCTAGTGGTTTGGTACTGGGGAGCGAGCAGTACTTC. Its protein product is CASGLVLGSEQYF. The whole variable domain, remainder taken from reference TRBV12-5 and TRBJ2-7, is DARVTQTPRHKVTEMGQEVTMRCQPILGHNTVFWYRQTMMQGLELLAYFRNRAPLDDSGMPKDRFSAEMPDATLATLKIQPSEPRDSAVYFCASGLVLGSEQYFGPGTRLTVT.

The chain combines TRBV5-1 with TRBJ2-7; D unresolved. Germline lookup yields CDR1 SGHRS and CDR2 YFSETQ. The V and J ends lost 0 bases and 1 base respectively, with 11 bases between them. The CDR3 is 15 amino acids. As DNA, the CDR3 is TGCGCCAGCAGCTTGGGGGGTTGGCGGTCCTACGAGCAGTACTTC. Encoded protein: CASSLGGWRSYEQYF.

The V call is TRBV6-5, the J call TRBJ1-1; 7 bases fit TRBD1. The V gene's germline CDR1 is MNHEY and CDR2 SVGAGI. The CDR3 has 15 residues. V shed 5 bases and J 4 bases; nucleotides not matched to a gene: 10. The chain's CDR3 is CASSPLQDRLTEAFF. The CDR3 region has the DNA TGTGCCAGCAGTCCCCTACAGGACAGGCTCACTGAAGCTTTCTTT.

The chain carries TRBV7-8 and TRBJ1-1; no clear D gene. The V end was cut by 0 bases, the J end by 8 bases, with 4 bases between. CDR1 is SGHVS, CDR2 FQNEAQ, per germline. This CDR3 contains 11 residues. The CDR3 protein is CASSLAQEAFF. CDR3 bases: TGTGCCAGCAGCTTAGCTCAGGAAGCTTTCTTT. Together with reference TRBV7-8 and TRBJ1-1, the CDR3 gives the full variable domain: GAGVSQSPRYKVAKRGQDVALRCDPISGHVSLFWYQQALGQGPEFLTYFQNEAQLDKSGLPSDRFFAERPEGSVSTLKIQRTQQEDSAVYLCASSLAQEAFFGQGTRLTVV.

This clone was seen more than once but under ten times. J is TRBJ1-1 and V is TRBV7-3; the match to TRBD1 covers 7 bases. V was pared by 1 base and J by 1 base, with 6 bases of the junction left unmatched. The CDR3 consists of 16 residues. The germline CDR1 and CDR2 sequences are SGHTA and FQGTGA. CDR3 nucleotides: TGTGCCAGCAGCTTAAGTCCCGGGACAGCGAACACTGAAGCTTTCTTT. Encoded protein: CASSLSPGTANTEAFF.

The chain is built from TRBV7-3 and TRBJ2-2, with 8 bases aligning to TRBD1. The germline CDR1 and CDR2 sequences are SGHTA and FQGTGA. Unmatched junction bases numbered 6, after V lost 3 bases and J lost 3 bases. There are 16 residues in the CDR3. In nucleotides, the CDR3 is TGTGCCAGCAGCTTTGGGCAGGGGGCCTACACCGGGGAGCTGTTTTTT. As protein: CASSFGQGAYTGELFF.

This rearrangement joins TRBV5-1 to TRBJ1-5; a weak D match, TRBD1 (5 bases). CDR3 length equals 14 residues. Germline CDR1 SGHRS, CDR2 YFSETQ. V was pared by 1 base and J by 9 bases, with 14 bases between. CDR3 region: CASSLWQGERPQHF. DNA for the CDR3: TGCGCCAGCAGCTTGTGGCAGGGAGAGCGGCCCCAGCATTTT. The whole variable domain, filled in from reference TRBV5-1 and TRBJ1-5, reads KAGVTQTPRYLIKTRGQQVTLSCSPISGHRSVSWYQQTPGQGLQFLFEYFSETQRNKGNFPGRFSGRQFSNSRSEMNVSTLELGDSALYLCASSLWQGERPQHFGDGTRLSIL.

The sample holds a few counts of this clone. The chain joins TRBV6-2 or TRBV6-3 to TRBJ2-2; no firm D call. The CDR3 totals 15 residues. Per the germline V gene, CDR1 is MNHEY and CDR2 is SVGEGT. V was shortened by 3 bases and J by 0 bases, with 8 bases between the two germline ends. CDR3 bases: TGTGCCAGCAGTTATGGGGAAGCGAACACCGGGGAGCTGTTTTTT. Protein: CASSYGEANTGELFF.

The rearrangement uses TRBV7-9 and TRBJ1-6; D is undetermined. From germline, CDR1 is SEHNR and CDR2 FQNEAQ (reference sequence). CDR3 length equals 14 residues. The ends were cut back, 1 base at V and 6 bases at J, with 7 bases in the middle. The CDR3 nucleotides are TGTGCCAGCAGCTTAGAGGCGGCTAATTCACCCCTCCACTTT. Translation gives CASSLEAANSPLHF.